The rows below give T cell receptor beta chains drawn from one sample of a study of human T cells and chemical hapten exposure. Each CDR3 protein is one row after TCRdb ran MiXCR on the RACE reads. Here the sample spans some 350,000 distinct CDR3 sequences, just under 6.5% being singletons. Specimen: whole blood, collected in connection with sensitization to the hapten diphenylcyclopropenone (DPC). These receptors all come from a woman between 18 and 29 years old with alopecia areata. Some clones in this sample may be carry-over from other donors' samples. The conserved cysteine and the conserved F or W are not part of the CDR3 here. Fields, in order: J gene, V gene, CDR3 protein.

>TRBJ2-3|TRBV20-1
SAREGSTDTQY
>TRBJ1-4|TRBV7-9
ASSFDSTTNEKLF
>TRBJ2-5|TRBV7-9
ASSPSGVRIETQY
>TRBJ1-4|TRBV5-1
ASSLASRGTNEKLF
>TRBJ2-4|TRBV11-2
ASSPRAGSGGGKNIQY
>TRBJ2-7|TRBV12-3/TRBV12-4
ASSASGGKYEQY
>TRBJ1-1|TRBV7-2
ASTFQAGGEVAF
>TRBJ1-2|TRBV5-6
ASSLGQEYGYT
>TRBJ2-3|TRBV7-2
ASSLNPPADTQY
>TRBJ2-2|TRBV6-5
ASKIGGFSPGELF
>TRBJ1-1|TRBV10-3
AIRNTENTEAF
>TRBJ1-2|TRBV12-3/TRBV12-4
ASSQYGGTKNYGYT
>TRBJ2-7|TRBV7-2
ASSPDSGGYYEQY
>TRBJ1-2|TRBV4-2
ASSQERGSGYGYT
>TRBJ2-7|TRBV20-1
SASRLDRVEREQY
>TRBJ2-3|TRBV18
ASSPLGQGNTDTQY
>TRBJ1-4|TRBV3-1
ASSQGGITGREKLF
>TRBJ1-2|TRBV27
ASSKRREASYGYT
>TRBJ2-2|TRBV6-5
ASRFYRTGNTGELF
>TRBJ1-1|TRBV6-2/TRBV6-3
ASRSGTGGGAMNTEAF
>TRBJ2-6|TRBV20-1
SALGLAGITGANVLT
>TRBJ2-2|TRBV11-3
ASSGDRGSSGELL
>TRBJ2-3|TRBV5-1
ASSSKPTGKGADTQY
>TRBJ2-3|TRBV6-2/TRBV6-3
ASSWGYTTDTQY
>TRBJ2-5|TRBV20-1
SGCPTGVQETQY
>TRBJ2-5|TRBV5-4
ASSSPDGWTQY
>TRBJ2-7|TRBV5-6
ASSLVRVAYEQY
>TRBJ2-5|TRBV12-3/TRBV12-4
ASSPPKRGGTETQY
>TRBJ2-6|TRBV12-3/TRBV12-4
ASSLASGANVLT
>TRBJ2-3|TRBV20-1
SPWGGGSTDTQY
>TRBJ1-4|TRBV12-3/TRBV12-4
ASRPMSNEKLF
>TRBJ1-1|TRBV20-1
SANVRNTEAF
>TRBJ2-7|TRBV27
ASSPNRREQY
>TRBJ2-5|TRBV6-5
ASSYLRYQETQY
>TRBJ2-6|TRBV9
ASSESLSGANVLT
>TRBJ1-6|TRBV18
ASSPGQGVGSPLH